The clone carrying this T cell receptor beta chain occurred a few times. Its target is not known. The CDR3 has 13 amino acids. Germline trimming cut 6 bases from V and 6 bases from J; bases unmatched to any gene: 4. Germline values: CDR1 SGHAT, CDR2 FQDESV (reference sequence). These data come from a study of beta chain features in type 1 diabetes. Expressed TCRB transcripts were sequenced because the isolated RNA had all been reverse transcribed beforehand. Here immunoSEQ multiplex PCR was the method, and the copy in TCRdb shows in-frame clones only, minus some. The repertoire holds under 450,000 clones, around 14% seen once, with approximately 0.038% in the top ten. Findings and caveats of the study: For patients and controls alike, PCR might favor shorter templates to the same degree.

A heparinised blood draw that averaged around 110 mL was obtained once from each donor. The authors sorted CD4+ naive, central memory, regulatory and stem cell-like memory cells via CD45RO/CCR7/CD25/CD127/CD95/CD27. Purity exceeded 98% in all sorted populations. The chain carries TRBV11-1 and TRBJ1-5, with 8 bases identical to TRBD1. This receptor was identified in a young man in good health. Sequencing was carried out using naive CD4+ T cells from blood. The CDR3 nucleotides read TGTGCCAGCAGTTCGGGACAGGCTCAGCCCCAGCATTTT. It codes for CASSSGQAQPQHF.